This T cell receptor (beta chain) was sequenced in a study of cytomegalovirus exposure and HLA in healthy donors. Broader study findings: A later analysis showed HLA-associated TCR beta chains outstripping equally common others in clonal expansion. An apparent linkage of common viral pathogens to several of the most significant clusters emerged in a later analysis.

About this clone itself: Its target is unknown.

The V and J ends lost 2 bases and 3 bases, in that order; junction bases with no gene match: 6. CDR1 and CDR2 (germline): SNHLY, FYNNEI. This CDR3 has 16 amino acids. Primers for the PCR totalled 60 Vbeta and 13 Jbeta. In the authors' workflow: Later, 65 million to 85 million unique TCR beta chains were counted in an analysis, and 10 million to 12 million of them were shared. Produced via immunoSEQ multiplex PCR; TCRdb's table is partial and in-frame only. From that table come the V and J calls and clone size; the DNA was used to work out D and trimming. This table has 100,000 to 150,000 clones, about three quarters appearing once.

The rearrangement joins TRBV2 to TRBJ2-5, with 10 bases matching TRBD2. The sample comprised PBMCs. The sequence came from a man between 50 and 59 years old in good health and CMV-seronegative. The CDR3 loop is CASSEQSGGAKETQYF. Written as DNA, the CDR3 is TGTGCCAGCAGTGAACAAAGCGGGGGGGCCAAAGAGACCCAGTACTTC.